This passage covers 27 T cell receptor beta chains from one sample sequenced in a study of blood T cell repertoires in COVID-19. Here immunoSEQ multiplex PCR was the method, and the copy in TCRdb shows in-frame clones only, minus some. This sample carries 65,000 to 90,000 clones, less than 85% of them seen once, and the ten largest clones take about a sixth. Material: peripheral blood. These receptors all stem from a man between 65 and 85 years old with active or convalescent COVID-19.

The chain carries TRBV28 and TRBJ1-5; D not certain. Per the germline V gene, CDR1 is MDHEN and CDR2 is SYDVKM. CDR3 size: 12 residues. V was shortened by 4 bases and J by 5 bases, with 6 bases between the two germline ends. The CDR3 sequence is CASSSFDQPQHF. DNA for the CDR3: TGTGCCAGCAGTTCGTTCGATCAGCCCCAGCATTTT.

This rearrangement joins TRBV10-1 to TRBJ1-2; D may be TRBD1 (6 bases). The V and J ends lost 6 bases and 5 bases respectively, with 10 bases between them. The CDR3 totals 12 residues. Germline values: CDR1 WNHNN, CDR2 SYGVQD (reference sequence). CDR3 sequence (DNA): TGCGCCAGCAGCCCACAGGGATATGGCTACACCTTC. The encoded protein is CASSPQGYGYTF.

The chain joins TRBV19 to TRBJ1-1; a weak D match, TRBD1 (5 bases). Germline V lookup: CDR1 LNHDA, CDR2 SQIVND (reference sequence). The CDR3 length is 13 residues. V was clipped by 3 bases and J by 5 bases, with 10 bases between them. The CDR3 coding sequence is TGTGCCAGTAGTATGTCCCCAGGGACTGAAGCTTTCTTT. Amino acid sequence: CASSMSPGTEAFF.

This clone was counted only a few times. V is TRBV10-2 and J is TRBJ1-3, with no clear D. The CDR3 is 15 amino acids. V was clipped by 6 bases and J by 0 bases, with 12 bases between them. The germline V gene encodes CDR1 WSHSY and CDR2 SAAADI. CDR3: CASSPNPSSGNTIYF. For the CDR3, the DNA is TGCGCCAGCAGCCCTAACCCGAGCTCTGGAAACACCATATATTTT.

This clone appeared a single time. The chain carries TRBV7-6 and TRBJ2-7, with 9 bases fitting TRBD1. The trim removed 5 bases at V and 3 bases at J, leaving 5 bases unmatched. There are 14 residues in the CDR3. In germline, CDR1 is SGHVS, CDR2 FNYEAQ. DNA of the CDR3: TGTGCCAGCAGCATGGGACAGGGTCGCTACGAGCAGTACTTC. This encodes CASSMGQGRYEQYF.

The chain uses TRBV30 and TRBJ1-2, with 9 nucleotides matching TRBD1. The J segment lost 6 bases and the V segment lost 0 bases, leaving 8 bases of the junction unmatched. The CDR3 extends over 15 amino acids. The germline gives CDR1 GTSNPN, CDR2 SVGIG (reference sequence). The CDR3 protein is CAWSVQGTGTDGYTF. Here the CDR3 DNA reads TGTGCCTGGAGTGTACAGGGGACAGGGACGGATGGCTACACCTTC.

The genes are TRBV7-2 and TRBJ2-2; D may be TRBD2 (6 bases). V dropped 3 bases and J dropped 7 bases, with 9 bases sitting between them. The CDR3 loop spans 13 amino acids. Looked up from germline, CDR1 is SGHTA and CDR2 is FQGNSA. As DNA, the CDR3 is TGTGCCAGCAGCTTTAGCGGTGTCGGGGAGCTGTTTTTT. It specifies CASSFSGVGELFF.

The chain links TRBV30 to TRBJ2-5; D is unclear. Germline V gives CDR1 GTSNPN, CDR2 SVGIG (reference sequence). The length of the CDR3 is 11 residues. V lost 2 bases and J lost 5, with 6 bases in between. This CDR3 reads CAWSSEETQYF. For the CDR3, the DNA is TGTGCCTGGAGTTCTGAGGAGACCCAGTACTTC.

The V call is TRBV2, the J call TRBJ1-2; D is unresolved. V gave up 4 bases and J gave up 8 bases, with 14 bases separating them. The CDR3 has 13 amino acids. CDR1 is SNHLY and CDR2 is FYNNEI in the germline V gene. The CDR3 DNA reads as TGTGCCAGCAGTGGGGTACAGAGAGAGGGCTACACCTTC. This sequence encodes CASSGVQREGYTF.

This chain joins TRBV10-3 and TRBJ1-1; 9 positions match TRBD1. The ends lost 10 bases at V and 2 bases at J; junction bases unmatched: 5. Germline V gives CDR1 ENHRY, CDR2 SYGVKD. The CDR3 is made up of 13 amino acids. The CDR3 reads CASLQGANTEAFF. CDR3 sequence (DNA): TGTGCCAGCTTACAGGGGGCAAACACTGAAGCTTTCTTT.

The V gene is TRBV5-1, the J gene TRBJ1-2, with D possibly TRBD1 on 6 matching bases. CDR1 and CDR2 from the germline V gene are SGHRS and YFSETQ. The CDR3 loop spans 15 amino acids. Trimming cost V 0 bases and J 4 bases, with 13 bases left between them. CDR3 coding DNA: TGCGCCAGCAGCTTGGCTACGCGGGGGCCCTATGGCTACACCTTC. Translating gives CASSLATRGPYGYTF.

The chain joins TRBV20-1 to TRBJ1-2; D uncertain. In germline, CDR1 is DFQATT, CDR2 SNEGSKA (reference sequence). This CDR3 contains 10 residues. CDR3 coding DNA: TGCATCCCCTACTCGGGTGGCTACACCTTC. Protein: CIPYSGGYTF.

This chain connects TRBV6-1 to TRBJ2-6; 9 bases agree with TRBD1. Germline CDR1 is MNHNS and CDR2 is SASEGT. The CDR3 contains 17 residues. J was trimmed by 0 bases and V by 4 bases; bases with no gene match: 4. The CDR3 loop is CASSAGTGPSGANVLTF. DNA for the CDR3: TGTGCCAGCAGTGCCGGGACAGGGCCCTCTGGGGCCAACGTCCTGACTTTC.

The chain joins TRBV10-1 to TRBJ2-1, with a tentative D call TRBD2 (6 bases). Trimming removed 4 bases from V and 12 bases from J, with 16 bases in between. CDR3 length equals 13 residues. CDR1 is WNHNN, CDR2 SYGVQD, per germline (reference sequence). In DNA form, the CDR3 reads TGCGCCAGCAGTGGAAGGGCCCTGGGGGGGCAGTTCTTC. This translates into CASSGRALGGQFF.

The J gene is TRBJ1-1, the V gene TRBV1; TRBD1 is the table's D call and was not checked against the DNA. TRBV1 constitutes a pseudogene. This CDR3 is built from 14 residues. The CDR3 sequence: CTSSQEGRDTEAFF. The DNA of the CDR3 is TGCACCAGCAGCCAAGAGGGCAGAGACACTGAAGCTTTCTTT.

The chain recombines TRBV29-1 with TRBJ1-2; 7 bases agree with TRBD1. The V gene's germline CDR1 is SQVTM and CDR2 ANQGSEA. V gave up 6 bases and J gave up 6 bases; unmatched junction bases: 10. The CDR3 spans 13 residues. CDR3 in amino acids: CSVGIDRADGYTF. The CDR3, as DNA: TGCAGCGTCGGAATCGACAGGGCCGATGGCTACACCTTC.

The gene calls are TRBV5-8 and TRBJ1-4, with a possible D match to TRBD1 (5 bases). V was cut by 3 bases and J by 7 bases, with 13 bases left in between. This CDR3 region has 14 residues. In germline, CDR1 is SGHTS, CDR2 YDEGEE. The CDR3 protein is CASSWGQSGEKLFF. In nucleotides, the CDR3 is TGTGCCAGCAGCTGGGGCCAGTCCGGTGAAAAACTGTTTTTT.

V usage is TRBV12-5 and J usage is TRBJ2-5; tentative D call: TRBD1 (6 bases). CDR1 is LGHNT, CDR2 FRNRAP, per germline. V was cut by 0 bases and J by 4 bases, with 6 bases left in between. CDR3 length: 13 residues. For the CDR3, the DNA is TGTGCTAGTGGTTTGGTACAGGGAGAGACCCAGTACTTC. Amino acids: CASGLVQGETQYF.

The sample holds a few counts of this clone. The chain carries TRBV5-1 and TRBJ2-5; no firm D call. CDR3 length: 14 residues. With 4 bases removed from V and 3 bases from J, the gap between germline ends came to 13 bases. Germline CDR1 and CDR2: SGHRS and YFSETQ. CDR3 protein: CASSPHSGKETQYF. The DNA for the CDR3 is TGCGCCAGCAGCCCCCACTCCGGTAAAGAGACCCAGTACTTC.

The rearrangement links TRBV30 to TRBJ2-1; no definite D call. The V gene lost 4 bases and the J gene lost 6 bases, with 10 bases spanning the gap. CDR3 length: 12 residues. The germline V gene has CDR1 GTSNPN and CDR2 SVGIG (reference sequence). CDR3 DNA: TGTGCCTGGACAGGTGCCGTCAATGAGCAGTTCTTC. This translates into CAWTGAVNEQFF.

V gene TRBV5-1 combines with J gene TRBJ2-5; 11 bases are a match to TRBD2. CDR3 length equals 15 residues. In germline, CDR1 is SGHRS, CDR2 YFSETQ. V gave up 1 base and J gave up 4 bases; unmatched junction bases: 3. The CDR3 sequence is CASSLSSGGRETQYF. For the CDR3, the DNA is TGCGCCAGCAGCTTGTCTAGCGGGGGGCGAGAGACCCAGTACTTC.

The V call is TRBV28, the J call TRBJ2-1; D is perhaps TRBD2 (6 bases). V was trimmed by 7 bases and J by 7 bases, leaving 14 bases between them. There are 13 residues in the CDR3. Germline V gives CDR1 MDHEN, CDR2 SYDVKM. CDR3 bases: TGTGCCAGCAATTGGGCCGGGAGTAATGAGCAGTTCTTC. It encodes CASNWAGSNEQFF.

V usage is TRBV6-6 and J usage is TRBJ1-5; 7 nucleotides match TRBD1. V was clipped by 7 bases and J by 7 bases; unmatched bases: 10. The CDR3 runs to 14 residues. CDR1 is MNHNY, CDR2 SVGAGI, per germline (reference sequence). The CDR3 DNA reads as TGTGCCAGCACCCCATCAGGGGGTTCGCAGCCCCAGCATTTT. This sequence encodes CASTPSGGSQPQHF.

This rearrangement joins TRBV9 to TRBJ2-7; TRBD2 matches 7 bases. From germline, CDR1 is SGDLS and CDR2 YYNGEE. The CDR3 runs to 12 residues. The ends lost 0 bases at V and 10 bases at J; junction bases unmatched: 4. The CDR3 is CASSVGGGGQYF. CDR3 sequence (DNA): TGTGCCAGCAGCGTAGGGGGCGGGGGACAGTACTTC.

The chain couples TRBV6-5 to TRBJ2-4; D might be TRBD2 (5 bases). Trimming took off 2 bases at V and 3 bases at J, with 11 bases between the two ends. Germline-derived CDR1 and CDR2 are MNHEY and SVGAGI. This CDR3 is built from 15 residues. For the CDR3, the DNA is TGTGCCAGCAGTTACGAGGGCAGGTTCAAAAACATTCAGTACTTC. It codes for CASSYEGRFKNIQYF.

The chain links TRBV3-1 (or the pseudogene TRBV3-2) to TRBJ2-5; TRBD2 matches at 10 bases. The V gene's germline CDR1 is LGHDT and CDR2 YNNKEL (reference sequence). The CDR3 contains 14 residues. V trimming: 6 bases; J trimming: 5 bases; junction bases outside the gene matches: 6. Here the CDR3 reads CASRNSGGAETQYF. In DNA, the CDR3 is TGTGCCAGCAGGAACAGCGGGGGGGCGGAGACCCAGTACTTC.

Many counts were recorded for this clone. The rearrangement joins TRBV5-1 to TRBJ1-5, with 7 bases aligning to TRBD1. Germline-derived CDR1 and CDR2 are SGHRS and YFSETQ. This CDR3 contains 15 residues. Trimming removed 1 base from V and 8 bases from J; junction bases left unmatched: 9. The CDR3 nucleotides are TGCGCCAGCAGCTTGAATGGAGGGGGCACGGAGCCCCAGCATTTT. Translation gives CASSLNGGGTEPQHF.